Below are 5 T cell receptor beta chains sequenced from a single sample in a study of CXCR3-negative and CXCR3-positive naive CD8 T cells. UMI labels and 5' RACE were used to prepare the TRB cDNA libraries. TCRdb reprocessed the 5' RACE reads, with one entry per CDR3 protein and no DNA. In total, the table holds 56,000 or so distinct CDR3 sequences. Sample: memory CD8+ T cells from blood. The receptors come from a human donor in good health. Some clones in this sample may be carry-over from other donors' samples.

This clonotype is identified as medium-sized from frequency. V is TRBV6-2 or TRBV6-3 and J is TRBJ2-1; no DNA is available, so the TRBD1 call from TCRdb remains unchecked. Germline V gene lookup returns CDR1 MNHEY and CDR2 SVGEGT. This CDR3 is built from 14 residues. CDR3: CASSLGGTYNEQFF.

CDR3 protein: CSARISDNEQFF. J is TRBJ2-1 and V is TRBV20-1. CDR3 size: 12 residues. CDR1 DFQATT and CDR2 SNEGSKA come from the germline V gene (reference sequence).

The rearrangement uses TRBV2 and TRBJ2-7; TCRdb lists TRBD1, though no DNA is available to test this call. Germline loops: CDR1 SNHLY, CDR2 FYNNEI. The CDR3 extends over 15 amino acids. Here the CDR3 reads CASSDSTVLSYEQYF.

The chain recombines TRBV28 with TRBJ2-5; TCRdb picks TRBD2, but there is no DNA to check that call. There are 16 residues in the CDR3. Germline CDR1 and CDR2: MDHEN and SYDVKM. The CDR3: CASSQAGGSGSETQYF.

The V gene is TRBV2, the J gene TRBJ1-5. CDR3 length: 15 residues. Per germline, CDR1 SNHLY and CDR2 FYNNEI. The CDR3 reads CASTSSWGSNQPQHF.